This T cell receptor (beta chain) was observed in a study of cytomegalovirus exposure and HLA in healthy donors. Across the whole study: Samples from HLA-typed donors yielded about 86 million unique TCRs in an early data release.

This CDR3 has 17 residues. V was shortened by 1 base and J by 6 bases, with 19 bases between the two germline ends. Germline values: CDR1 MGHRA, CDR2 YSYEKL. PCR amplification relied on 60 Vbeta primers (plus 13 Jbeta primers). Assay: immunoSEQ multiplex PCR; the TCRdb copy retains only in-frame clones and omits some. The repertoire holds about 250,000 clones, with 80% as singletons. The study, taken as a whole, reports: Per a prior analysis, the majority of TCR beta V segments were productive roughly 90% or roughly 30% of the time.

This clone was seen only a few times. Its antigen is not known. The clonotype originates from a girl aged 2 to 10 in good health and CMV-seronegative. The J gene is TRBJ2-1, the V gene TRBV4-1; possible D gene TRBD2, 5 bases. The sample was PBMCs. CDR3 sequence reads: CASSQALTIFEGNEQFF. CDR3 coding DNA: TGCGCCAGCAGCCAAGCCCTGACCATCTTTGAGGGCAATGAGCAGTTCTTC.